The T cell receptor (beta chain) under discussion was sequenced for a study of cytomegalovirus exposure and HLA in healthy donors. Study results and caveats: Excluded were some V segments that proved indistinguishable, including TRBV6-2 and TRBV6-3.

Unrecorded immune exposure was likely among donors, who were nominally healthy when sampled. CDR1 and CDR2 (germline): SGHNT, YYREEE (reference sequence). There are 12 residues in the CDR3. Between the trimmed V and J ends, which lost 1 base and 6 bases, there was a span of 6 bases. Researchers ran the PCR with 60 Vbeta and 13 Jbeta primers. TCRdb keeps only in-frame clones here, not all; method: immunoSEQ multiplex PCR. The repertoire holds about 130,000 clones, with 65% to 80% as singletons. This clone was picked up a small number of times. Its matching antigen is unknown. The chain joins TRBV5-4 to TRBJ2-3; D not certain. This clonotype was obtained from a human donor in good health. Sample: PBMCs. The DNA of the CDR3 is TGTGCCAGCAGCTTGATGCGGGATACGCAGTATTTT. Amino acids: CASSLMRDTQYF.